This passage covers 3 T cell receptor beta chains from one sample sequenced in a study of STAT3 mutations in large granular lymphocyte leukemia. No antigen has been assigned to these receptors. General study findings and limits: At least one immunodominant TCR beta clonotype appeared in every T-cell large granular lymphocyte leukemia patient.

Some clones are missing from TCRdb's copy, which holds only in-frame ones; the method was immunoSEQ multiplex PCR. The repertoire has more than 2,000 clones, 75% to 90% of them found once; the top ten carry 85% to 95%. Input material: peripheral blood mononuclear cells. The origin of the receptors is an older woman with T-cell large granular lymphocyte leukemia. Some clones in this sample may be carry-over from other donors' samples.

The chain recombines TRBV7-9 with TRBJ1-1; no reliable D call. Trimming left V 1 base short and J 11 bases short, with 11 bases between. CDR1 is SEHNR, CDR2 FQNEAQ, per germline (reference sequence). The CDR3 contains 12 residues. CDR3 residues: CASSLEEGYAFF. As DNA, the CDR3 is TGTGCCAGCAGCTTAGAGGAGGGATACGCTTTCTTT.

This rearrangement joins TRBV14 to TRBJ1-2; tentative D call: TRBD1 (6 bases). The CDR3 totals 15 residues. With 1 base removed from V and 3 bases from J, the gap between germline ends came to 12 bases. The germline V gene has CDR1 SGHDN and CDR2 FVKESK. The CDR3 protein is CASSQGTAVYYGYTF. The CDR3 region has the DNA TGTGCCAGCAGCCAAGGGACAGCAGTCTACTATGGCTACACCTTC.

The CDR3 loop is CASSRTGEGEQYF. CDR3 coding DNA: TGTGCCAGCAGTCGGACAGGGGAGGGCGAGCAGTACTTC. V usage is TRBV9 and J usage is TRBJ2-7, with 9 nucleotides matching TRBD1. V lost 5 bases to trimming and J lost 6 bases; unmatched junction nucleotides: 6. Germline assignment: CDR1 SGDLS and CDR2 YYNGEE. CDR3 length: 13 residues.